This is a list of T cell receptor beta chains from one sample in a study of blood T cell repertoires in COVID-19. Assay used: immunoSEQ multiplex PCR; TCRdb lists only in-frame clones, some missing. The table has about 230,000 clones, approximately 85% seen once. The sample consisted of peripheral blood. The receptors stem from a man between 45 and 60 years old with COVID-19, enrolled during active disease. Each CDR3 is given with its conserved first and last residue. Fields, in order: clone size, V gene, D gene, J gene, CDR3 DNA, CDR3 protein. The D gene is left open where the match is weak. Clone size is not always given. Where it is, it says once, few, many or a class for expanded clones.

clone size: NA
V gene: TRBV3-1/TRBV3-2
D gene: NA
J gene: TRBJ1-2
CDR3 DNA: TGTGCCAGCAGCTACCGGGAAGTTAACTATGGCTACACCTTC
CDR3 protein: CASSYREVNYGYTF

clone size: NA
V gene: TRBV6-5
D gene: NA
J gene: TRBJ2-7
CDR3 DNA: TGTGCCAGCAGTTATGTGGGGCCTCGGGCCTACGAGCAGTACTTC
CDR3 protein: CASSYVGPRAYEQYF

clone size: once
V gene: TRBV5-4
D gene: TRBD2
J gene: TRBJ2-1
CDR3 DNA: TGTGCCAGCAGCTCCTCTGGGACTAGCGTGATGGGTGAGCAGTTCTTC
CDR3 protein: CASSSSGTSVMGEQFF

clone size: NA
V gene: TRBV6-6
D gene: TRBD2
J gene: TRBJ2-5
CDR3 DNA: TGTGCCAGCAGGAAAGGGGACTCCGGGGGGGAGACCCAGTACTTC
CDR3 protein: CASRKGDSGGETQYF

clone size: few
V gene: TRBV7-9
D gene: TRBD1
J gene: TRBJ1-4
CDR3 DNA: TGTGCCAGCAGCTTAGACCTACGGACAGGGAGACAGGAAAAACTGTTTTTT
CDR3 protein: CASSLDLRTGRQEKLFF

clone size: once
V gene: TRBV6-5
D gene: NA
J gene: TRBJ2-7
CDR3 DNA: TGTGCCAGCAGTTCGTACCAACAAGTTACCAAGGAGCAGTACTTC
CDR3 protein: CASSSYQQVTKEQYF

clone size: NA
V gene: TRBV4-3
D gene: TRBD2
J gene: TRBJ2-3
CDR3 DNA: TGCGCCAGCAGCCAGGGACTAGCAGATACGCAGTATTTT
CDR3 protein: CASSQGLADTQYF

clone size: NA
V gene: TRBV27
D gene: TRBD1
J gene: TRBJ2-5
CDR3 DNA: TGTGCCAGCAGTACCGGGACAGGGGGCGTGGAGACCCAGTACTTC
CDR3 protein: CASSTGTGGVETQYF

clone size: NA
V gene: TRBV4-2
D gene: TRBD2
J gene: TRBJ2-1
CDR3 DNA: TGTGCCAGCAGCCAAGACGGCCTAGCGGGGTACAATGAGCAGTTCTTC
CDR3 protein: CASSQDGLAGYNEQFF

clone size: NA
V gene: TRBV19
D gene: NA
J gene: TRBJ1-5
CDR3 DNA: TGTGCCAGTAGTATTGGTCCCAGGGTGGTTAATCAGCCCCAGCATTTT
CDR3 protein: CASSIGPRVVNQPQHF

clone size: once
V gene: TRBV6-2/TRBV6-3
D gene: TRBD1
J gene: TRBJ1-6
CDR3 DNA: TGTGCCAGCAGTTACGGGACAGGCCTTTATAATTCACCCCTCCACTTT
CDR3 protein: CASSYGTGLYNSPLHF

clone size: NA
V gene: TRBV7-2
D gene: TRBD1
J gene: TRBJ2-3
CDR3 DNA: TGTGCCAGCAGCTTCGGACAGGGTAGGACAGATACGCAGTATTTT
CDR3 protein: CASSFGQGRTDTQYF

clone size: few
V gene: TRBV5-4
D gene: NA
J gene: TRBJ2-7
CDR3 DNA: TGTGCCAGCAGCTTACAGGGTCACTCCTACGAGCAGTACTTC
CDR3 protein: CASSLQGHSYEQYF

clone size: NA
V gene: TRBV30
D gene: NA
J gene: TRBJ1-1
CDR3 DNA: TGTGCCTGGAGGTCAGGGGTGGAGACTGAAGCTTTCTTT
CDR3 protein: CAWRSGVETEAFF

clone size: NA
V gene: TRBV29-1
D gene: TRBD1
J gene: TRBJ2-2
CDR3 DNA: TGCAGCGTCCTTAGGGACAGGGGCACCGGGGAGCTGTTTTTT
CDR3 protein: CSVLRDRGTGELFF

clone size: NA
V gene: TRBV5-1
D gene: TRBD2
J gene: TRBJ2-1
CDR3 DNA: TGCGCCAGCAGCTTGGCCGGGACTAGCGGGGGGCCCTCCTACAATGAGCAGTTCTTC
CDR3 protein: CASSLAGTSGGPSYNEQFF

clone size: NA
V gene: TRBV11-2
D gene: TRBD1
J gene: TRBJ1-1
CDR3 DNA: TGTGCCAGCAGCTTAGGGACAGGGAACACTGAAGCTTTCTTT
CDR3 protein: CASSLGTGNTEAFF

clone size: NA
V gene: TRBV7-9
D gene: NA
J gene: TRBJ1-2
CDR3 DNA: TGTGCCAGCAGCCCCTCCCGGCGGGGTAGCTATGGCTACACCTTC
CDR3 protein: CASSPSRRGSYGYTF

clone size: NA
V gene: TRBV4-1
D gene: TRBD1
J gene: TRBJ2-2
CDR3 DNA: TGCGCCAGCAGCCTTAACAGGGGGTTGGACACCGGGGAGCTGTTTTTT
CDR3 protein: CASSLNRGLDTGELFF

clone size: NA
V gene: TRBV28
D gene: TRBD2
J gene: TRBJ2-1
CDR3 DNA: TGTGCCAGCAGTTCTCGACTAGCGGGGGGATACAATGAGCAGTTCTTC
CDR3 protein: CASSSRLAGGYNEQFF

clone size: NA
V gene: TRBV13
D gene: TRBD1
J gene: TRBJ2-2
CDR3 DNA: TGTGCCAGCAGCTCCTCCGACAGGGGGCCCGGGGAGCTGTTTTTT
CDR3 protein: CASSSSDRGPGELFF

clone size: NA
V gene: TRBV6-5
D gene: NA
J gene: TRBJ1-5
CDR3 DNA: TGTGCCAGCAGTCAGGGGAGTCGAGGCAATCAGCCCCAGCATTTT
CDR3 protein: CASSQGSRGNQPQHF

clone size: NA
V gene: TRBV13
D gene: NA
J gene: TRBJ2-2
CDR3 DNA: TGTGCCAGCAGCCCCCGGGGCACCGGGGAGCTGTTTTTT
CDR3 protein: CASSPRGTGELFF